This TCR beta chain was sequenced in a study of tumor-infiltrating lymphocytes in oesophageal squamous cell carcinoma. This CDR3 comprises 14 residues. V shed 6 bases, J shed 5 bases, and the junction held 9 bases outside the gene matches. TCRdb reanalysed the PCR reads using MiXCR and keeps one entry per CDR3 protein. The repertoire includes 3,500 or so distinct CDR3 sequences, 14% of them detected once, and approximately 19% sits in the top ten. By share, this clonotype ranks as medium-sized. The sequencing sample was made of esophageal tumor tissue. The J gene is TRBJ2-5, the V gene TRBV12-3 or TRBV12-4, with 7 bases matching TRBD1. The sequence derives from a male donor with esophageal squamous cell carcinoma. DNA for the CDR3: TGTGCCAGCAGCCCCGGACAGGACTGGGAGACCCAGTACTTC. It encodes CASSPGQDWETQYF.